The clone carrying this T cell receptor (beta chain) has at least ten counts. Antigen: not known. TCR beta CDR3 sequences were amplified from RNA transcripts. Researchers ran a first-round RT-PCR on the TCR CDR3 using the HTBI primer set. In TCRdb, the multiplex PCR reads were re-called with MiXCR into one record per CDR3 protein. The data show around 620,000 distinct CDR3 sequences, 46% seen once. The data belong to a study of T cells in Graves' hyperthyroidism and ophthalmopathy. Broader study findings: Ophthalmopathy, as predicted by the model, came a median 6.5 months after the prediction.

The V and J ends lost 4 bases and 1 base respectively, with 8 bases between them. The CDR3 has 13 residues. Germline CDR1 and CDR2: SQVTM and ANQGSEA. Material for sequencing was peripheral blood or thyroid tissue (not recorded which). The chain recombines TRBV29-1 with TRBJ1-3; D is unresolved. The TCR originated in an adult woman with Graves' disease, either hyperthyroidism or ophthalmopathy (not recorded which). The CDR3 here is CSVVGRSGNTIYF. CDR3 nucleotide sequence: TGCAGCGTTGTGGGGAGGTCTGGAAACACCATATATTTT. Looking up the rest from reference TRBV29-1 and TRBJ1-3 gives the full variable domain: SAVISQKPSRDICQRGTSLTIQCQVDSQVTMMFWYRQQPGQSLTLIATANQGSEATYESGFVIDKFPISRPNLTFSTLTVSNMSPEDSSIYLCSVVGRSGNTIYFGEGSWLTVV.